Listed below are T cell receptor beta chains from one sample, sequenced in a study of T cell repertoires in cytomegalovirus infection. TCRdb reanalysed the reads using MiXCR and keeps one entry per CDR3 protein. Among about 250,000 distinct CDR3 sequences listed, over 15% were seen once. The specimen was CD8+ T cells from PBMCs. The source of these receptors is a human donor in good health (CMV status not recorded). Some clones in this sample may be carry-over from other donors' samples. Each CDR3 is given with its conserved first and last residue. A D gene is named only where the DNA matches it firmly. Expanded clones are given a class, and other clones once, few, many or no size at all.

d_call	j_call	clone_size	v_call	cdr3_aa	cdr3_nt
.	TRBJ1-3	many	TRBV6-5	CASSYFLGGNTIYF	TGTGCCAGCAGTTACTTCCTTGGGGGAAACACCATATATTTT
.	TRBJ2-4	.	TRBV2	CASTEPVFLRNIQYF	TGTGCCAGCACCGAACCGGTTTTCTTGAGGAACATTCAGTACTTC
.	TRBJ2-5	many	TRBV15	CATSRDRASSETQYF	TGTGCCACCAGCAGAGATCGGGCTAGCTCGGAGACCCAGTACTTC
.	TRBJ2-1	few	TRBV6-2/TRBV6-3	CASSLYSGQRQESSYNEQFF	TGTGCCAGCAGCCTATATAGTGGCCAAAGACAGGAAAGCTCCTACAATGAGCAGTTCTTC
.	TRBJ2-4	.	TRBV4-2	CASSPLGGGVGDIQYF	TGTGCCAGCAGTCCGTTGGGGGGCGGGGTGGGAGACATTCAGTACTTC
.	TRBJ2-7	.	TRBV7-9	CASSFLEIGDYEQYF	TGTGCCAGCAGCTTCCTTGAGATAGGGGATTACGAGCAGTACTTC
TRBD1	TRBJ2-4	.	TRBV5-1	CASRYSVTGNNSIAKNIQYF	TGCGCCAGCAGATACTCCGTGACAGGGAACAATTCTATAGCCAAAAACATTCAGTACTTC
TRBD1	TRBJ1-1	few	TRBV29-1	CSVPGQTLEAFF	TGCAGCGTCCCGGGACAGACACTTGAAGCTTTCTTT
.	TRBJ2-2	.	TRBV5-4	CASSLEAAGMNTGELFF	TGTGCCAGCAGCTTGGAAGCAGCGGGCATGAACACCGGGGAGCTGTTTTTT
.	TRBJ2-7	few	TRBV6-2/TRBV6-3	CASSYADSYEQYF	TGTGCCAGCAGTTACGCGGATTCCTACGAGCAGTACTTC
.	TRBJ2-7	few	TRBV12-3/TRBV12-4	CASSLGPGPAYEQYF	TGTGCCAGCAGTTTAGGCCCCGGACCAGCCTACGAGCAGTACTTC
TRBD1	TRBJ2-1	.	TRBV12-3/TRBV12-4	CASREDRDYNEQFF	TGTGCCAGCAGGGAGGACAGGGACTACAATGAGCAGTTCTTC
.	TRBJ2-7	.	TRBV2	CASIGGGTPYEQYF	TGTGCCAGCATAGGAGGGGGGACCCCCTACGAGCAGTACTTC
.	TRBJ2-5	few	TRBV5-1	CASSLAGAGETQYF	TGCGCCAGCAGCTTGGCAGGGGCCGGGGAGACCCAGTACTTC
TRBD2	TRBJ2-1	few	TRBV5-6	CASRRTSWHEQFF	TGTGCCAGCAGAAGGACTAGTTGGCATGAGCAGTTCTTC
.	TRBJ1-5	many	TRBV7-8	CASSYNRNQPQHF	TGTGCCAGCAGCTATAACAGGAATCAGCCCCAGCATTTT
.	TRBJ2-1	.	TRBV19	CASTPLGGAETYNEQFF	TGTGCCAGTACCCCTTTGGGGGGCGCAGAAACCTACAATGAGCAGTTCTTC
.	TRBJ2-3	many	TRBV6-5	CASSYSSSDTQYF	TGTGCCAGCAGTTACTCGAGTTCAGATACGCAGTATTTT
.	TRBJ2-7	many	TRBV12-3/TRBV12-4	CASSADTAYEQYF	TGTGCCAGCAGTGCGGACACGGCCTACGAGCAGTACTTC
.	TRBJ2-3	few	TRBV12-3/TRBV12-4	CASSSVGPDTQYF	TGTGCCAGCAGCTCCGTGGGTCCAGATACGCAGTATTTT
TRBD1	TRBJ1-1	few	TRBV28	CASRMRAGGKNGEAFF	TGTGCCAGCAGGATGAGGGCAGGGGGCAAAAATGGTGAAGCTTTCTTT
TRBD2	TRBJ2-2	few	TRBV7-2	CASSPRGGGNTGELFF	TGTGCCAGCAGCCCCCGTGGGGGGGGGAACACCGGGGAGCTGTTTTTT
.	TRBJ2-5	.	TRBV5-1	CASSKEKGETQYF	TGCGCCAGCAGCAAGGAAAAGGGAGAGACCCAGTACTTC
.	TRBJ1-4	.	TRBV15	CATSPPSGATAQSYNEKLFF	TGTGCCACCAGCCCCCCCTCCGGGGCAACCGCCCAGTCTTATAATGAAAAACTGTTTTTT
TRBD1	TRBJ1-3	.	TRBV25-1	CASSADREYSGNTIYF	TGTGCCAGCAGTGCCGACAGGGAATACTCTGGAAACACCATATATTTT
.	TRBJ2-7	few	TRBV5-5	CASSLAGTGGYEQYF	TGTGCCAGCAGCTTGGCCGGGACTGGCGGCTACGAGCAGTACTTC
.	TRBJ2-7	many	TRBV7-2	CASSLDGRISPYEQYF	TGTGCCAGCAGCTTAGATGGTCGTATTTCCCCCTACGAGCAGTACTTC
TRBD1	TRBJ2-1	many	TRBV15	CATSRALGTGADEQFF	TGTGCCACCAGCAGAGCCCTTGGGACAGGGGCGGATGAGCAGTTCTTC
TRBD1	TRBJ1-1	few	TRBV28	CASSETGGGTEAFF	TGTGCCAGCAGCGAAACAGGGGGAGGCACTGAAGCTTTCTTT
.	TRBJ2-3	many	TRBV12-3/TRBV12-4	CASSLRDFLESTDTQYF	TGTGCCAGCAGTCTCCGGGACTTCCTAGAGAGCACAGATACGCAGTATTTT
.	TRBJ2-7	.	TRBV19	CASSIDGYEQYF	TGTGCCAGTAGTATAGACGGCTACGAGCAGTACTTC
.	TRBJ1-1	few	TRBV28	CASNSEGSAEAFF	TGTGCCAGCAATTCCGAGGGATCGGCTGAAGCTTTCTTT
TRBD1	TRBJ2-2	many	TRBV12-3/TRBV12-4	CASSSTGQGNTGELFF	TGTGCCAGCAGTTCCACGGGACAGGGGAACACCGGGGAGCTGTTTTTT
.	TRBJ2-3	.	TRBV6-5	CASSYRDGSTDTQYF	TGTGCCAGCAGTTACCGAGACGGAAGCACAGATACGCAGTATTTT
TRBD2	TRBJ2-2	few	TRBV6-5	CASSYSGLAGVGQRTGELFF	TGTGCCAGCAGTTATTCGGGACTAGCGGGGGTGGGTCAAAGGACCGGGGAGCTGTTTTTT
.	TRBJ2-6	many	TRBV7-9	CASSRGPGLANVLTF	TGTGCCAGCAGCCGGGGCCCGGGACTCGCTAACGTCCTGACTTTC
.	TRBJ1-1	.	TRBV29-1	CSVARENTEAFF	TGCAGCGTTGCAAGGGAGAACACTGAAGCTTTCTTT
.	TRBJ1-5	.	TRBV5-6	CASSFGSGDQPQHF	TGTGCCAGCAGCTTCGGGTCAGGGGACCAGCCCCAGCATTTT
TRBD1	TRBJ2-7	many	TRBV7-8	CASKPGGPYEQYF	TGTGCCAGCAAGCCAGGGGGCCCATACGAGCAGTACTTC